What follows are 2 T cell receptor beta chains derived from one specimen sequenced in a study of blood T cell repertoires in COVID-19. Clones were sequenced by immunoSEQ multiplex PCR, and TCRdb holds only the in-frame ones, with some missing. The repertoire consists of some 220,000 clones, with around 84% occurring once and the leading ten covering about 9.7%. The sample comprised peripheral blood. The receptor set was obtained from a man aged 50 to 59 with active or convalescent COVID-19.

CDR3: CASSEFWRDVYEQYF. CDR3 bases: TGTGCCAGCAGTGAGTTCTGGCGGGACGTATACGAGCAGTACTTC. This chain links TRBV6-1 with TRBJ2-7; D may be TRBD2 (6 bases). CDR3 length: 15 amino acids. V lost 3 bases, J lost 4 bases, and 16 bases lay in between. Germline V gene lookup returns CDR1 MNHNS and CDR2 SASEGT.

This clone came up once. The rearrangement joins TRBV2 to TRBJ2-7; 8 bases are shared with TRBD2. The CDR3 has 12 amino acids. Unmatched junction bases numbered 3, after V lost 7 bases and J lost 4 bases. The V gene's germline CDR1 is SNHLY and CDR2 FYNNEI. CDR3: CASKGLAYEQYV. In DNA form, the CDR3 reads TGTGCCAGCAAAGGACTAGCTTACGAGCAGTACGTC.